The clone carrying this T cell receptor (beta chain) was seen more than once but under ten times. As yet, its antigen is unknown. 60 Vbeta and 13 Jbeta primers were used in PCR. Profiled with immunoSEQ multiplex PCR; TCRdb holds only in-frame clones, not every one. The top ten hold 6.5% to 9% of the sample, which has around 140,000 clones, about 9.2% seen once. The entry originates in a study of cytomegalovirus exposure and HLA in healthy donors. The V gene's germline CDR1 is LGHNA and CDR2 YSLEER. CDR3 length: 12 amino acids. V was cut by 8 bases and J by 4 bases, with 11 bases left in between. The study's findings and limits: TCR beta V- and J-gene trimming, according to a later analysis, was linked to a missense DCLRE1C variant.

Donors consisted of healthy bone marrow donors. This sequence joins TRBV4-3 and TRBJ1-2; D not resolved. The receptor's source is a woman in her thirties or forties in good health and CMV-seropositive. The sample consisted of PBMCs. The CDR3 loop reads CASGREGYGYTF. CDR3 bases: TGCGCCAGCGGCCGGGAGGGCTATGGCTACACCTTC.